These 19 T cell receptor beta chains were sequenced from one sample in a study of shared clonotypes between healthy human individuals. TCRdb's table, derived via immunoSEQ multiplex PCR, lists solely in-frame clones and lacks some. The sample contains about 2.3 million clones, approximately 95% of which appear only once. The specimen sequenced was naive CD4+ T cells from PBMCs. Regarding subset: CD45RA+ positively selected. These receptors all stem from a man aged 18 to 30 in good health. Some clones in this sample may be carry-over from other donors' samples.

This clone appeared a single time. This chain joins TRBV28 and TRBJ2-5, with TRBD1 matching 9 bases. Unmatched junction bases numbered 8, after V lost 7 bases and J lost 5 bases. This CDR3 contains 14 residues. Per the germline V gene, CDR1 is MDHEN and CDR2 is SYDVKM. The CDR3 coding sequence is TGTGCCAGCAAACCGGGACAGGGAAGGGAGACCCAGTACTTC. It yields the protein CASKPGQGRETQYF.

The chain uses TRBV29-1 and TRBJ2-3; no clear D. Trimming took off 7 bases at V and 5 bases at J, with 13 bases between the two ends. Germline V gene sequence: CDR1 SQVTM, CDR2 ANQGSEA. The CDR3 covers 12 residues. CDR3 DNA: TGCAGCGGCCAAAGGGTAGAAGATACGCAGTATTTT. Translation gives CSGQRVEDTQYF.

The rearrangement joins TRBV4-1 to TRBJ2-1; TRBD1 agrees at 9 bases. With 1 base clipped from V and 7 bases from J, the junction kept 8 bases outside the gene matches. The germline V gene encodes CDR1 MGHRA and CDR2 YSYEKL. This CDR3 spans 16 amino acids. CDR3 amino acids: CASSQASGTGRNEQFF. For the CDR3, the DNA is TGCGCCAGCAGCCAAGCCTCCGGGACAGGGAGGAATGAGCAGTTCTTC.

V and J are TRBV6-5 and TRBJ1-2; D gene ambiguous. There are 12 residues in the CDR3. The V end lost 8 bases, the J end lost 3 bases, and 10 bases lay between the germline ends. Germline-derived CDR1 and CDR2 are MNHEY and SVGAGI. The CDR3 is CASADRDYGYTF. The DNA for the CDR3 is TGTGCCAGCGCGGACCGCGACTATGGCTACACCTTC.

This rearrangement joins TRBV30 to TRBJ2-7, with 11 bases matching TRBD2. Looked up from germline, CDR1 is GTSNPN and CDR2 is SVGIG (reference sequence). With 6 bases clipped from V and 2 bases from J, the junction kept 6 bases outside the gene matches. The CDR3 is made up of 14 amino acids. CDR3 nucleotides: TGTGCCTGCCGACGACTAGCGGGAACCTACGAGCAGTACTTC. Translated, it gives CACRRLAGTYEQYF.

The chain employs TRBV4-2 and TRBJ2-7; 9 bases align to TRBD2. This CDR3 has 16 amino acids. Trimming took 0 bases from V and 4 from J; bases not matched to a gene: 7. Germline V CDR1 and CDR2: LGHNA, YNFKEQ. CDR3 DNA: TGTGCCAGCAGCCAAGATCCCTCGCGGGAGGGTTACGAGCAGTACTTC. It specifies CASSQDPSREGYEQYF.

The V gene is TRBV7-2, the J gene TRBJ1-3; D is unclear. Germline V gives CDR1 SGHTA, CDR2 FQGNSA. The CDR3 consists of 15 residues. The V end was cut by 4 bases, the J end by 0 bases, with 10 bases between. Here the CDR3 DNA reads TGTGCCAGCAGCTGGGAGGGTTTCTCTGGAAACACCATATATTTT. It yields the protein CASSWEGFSGNTIYF.

V gene TRBV28 combines with J gene TRBJ2-5, with D possibly TRBD1 on 8 matching bases. V lost 11 bases and J 5 bases, leaving 21 bases between the germline ends. Germline CDR1 is MDHEN and CDR2 is SYDVKM. The CDR3 sequence is 14 residues long. The CDR3 bases are TGTGCCGGAAGCGGGGCAGGGGGCCCCGAGACCCAGTACTTC. It is translated as CAGSGAGGPETQYF.

The gene calls are TRBV2 and TRBJ1-1, with D tentatively TRBD1 (5 bases). V lost 3 bases and J 1 base, leaving 6 bases between the germline ends. This CDR3 region has 13 residues. Germline loops: CDR1 SNHLY, CDR2 FYNNEI. CDR3: CASSDTGNTEAFF. DNA of the CDR3: TGTGCCAGCAGTGATACAGGGAACACTGAAGCTTTCTTT.

The chain recombines TRBV11-1 with TRBJ2-1; possible D gene TRBD1, 6 bases. The CDR3 has 13 amino acids. V was cut by 4 bases and J by 9 bases, with 13 bases left in between. Germline V lookup: CDR1 SGHAT, CDR2 FQDESV (reference sequence). CDR3 loop: CASSSRRGSEQFF. CDR3 DNA: TGTGCCAGCAGCTCAAGAAGGGGGTCTGAGCAGTTCTTC.

The CDR3: CASSQVGSIYNEQFF. The CDR3 nucleotides read TGCGCCAGCAGCCAAGTGGGGTCGATATACAATGAGCAGTTCTTC. This chain links TRBV4-1 with TRBJ2-1, with D hard to call. With 1 base removed from V and 4 bases from J, the gap between germline ends came to 11 bases. The CDR3 is made up of 15 amino acids. Germline CDR1 and CDR2: MGHRA and YSYEKL.

The rearrangement links TRBV9 to TRBJ2-3; tentatively, D is TRBD1 (6 bases). The V end was cut by 0 bases, the J end by 2 bases, with 10 bases between. The length of the CDR3 is 15 residues. Germline lookup yields CDR1 SGDLS and CDR2 YYNGEE. CDR3 region: CASSVAGQNTDTQYF. The DNA for the CDR3 is TGTGCCAGCAGCGTAGCTGGACAGAACACAGATACGCAGTATTTT.

The rearrangement uses TRBV5-1 and TRBJ2-1; 12 nucleotides agree with TRBD2. The V segment lost 2 bases and the J segment 9 bases; nucleotides outside the gene matches: 15. CDR1 SGHRS and CDR2 YFSETQ come from the germline V gene. This CDR3 is built from 18 residues. The CDR3 DNA reads as TGCGCCAGCAGCTTACAAGGACTAGCGGGACTCACGTGGGGTGAGCAGTTCTTC. Its protein is CASSLQGLAGLTWGEQFF.

This chain links TRBV4-1 with TRBJ2-2; 7 nucleotides line up with TRBD2. V dropped 4 bases and J dropped 5; count of bases not matched to a gene: 10. Germline V gene sequence: CDR1 MGHRA, CDR2 YSYEKL. CDR3 length: 16 amino acids. Written as DNA, the CDR3 is TGCGCCAGCAGCCCCAGCGGGATAAGGGGAACCGGGGAGCTGTTTTTT. It is translated as CASSPSGIRGTGELFF.

This clone has just one count. This sequence joins TRBV27 and TRBJ2-1, with D perhaps matching TRBD2 (6 bases). The V and J ends lost 8 bases and 5 bases respectively, with 13 bases between them. The CDR3 spans 13 residues. From germline, CDR1 is MNHEY and CDR2 SMNVEV (reference sequence). DNA of the CDR3: TGTGCCAGCGGCCTGAGACTAGACAATGAGCAGTTCTTC. It yields the protein CASGLRLDNEQFF.

CDR3 DNA: TGTGCCAGTAGTATAGTAACCGGAAGGGGCGGGGAGCTGTTTTTT. Amino acid sequence: CASSIVTGRGGELFF. J is TRBJ2-2 and V is TRBV19; D is perhaps TRBD1 (5 bases). Germline loops: CDR1 LNHDA, CDR2 SQIVND (reference sequence). The CDR3 is 15 residues long. The V gene lost 1 base and the J gene lost 7 bases, with 13 bases spanning the gap.

This sequence joins TRBV11-1 and TRBJ1-3; 7 bases align to TRBD1. CDR3 length: 14 residues. After removal of 5 bases from V and 0 bases from J, the junction contained 1 base not matched to a gene. Germline V gene data show CDR1 as SGHAT and CDR2 as FQDESV (reference sequence). In nucleotides, the CDR3 is TGTGCCAGCAGCAACAGGGGCTCTGGAAACACCATATATTTT. Encoded protein: CASSNRGSGNTIYF.

In its sample, this clone was seen a few times. This chain uses TRBV7-9 with TRBJ1-4; 8 bases are a match to TRBD1. The V gene end was trimmed by 3 bases and the J gene end by 7 bases; junction bases not matched to a gene: 1. Germline V gives CDR1 SEHNR, CDR2 FQNEAQ (reference sequence). The CDR3 has 13 amino acids. The CDR3 bases are TGTGCCAGCAGCTTCGGACAGGGTGAAAAACTGTTTTTT. This translates into CASSFGQGEKLFF.

This clone was found a few times. The chain uses TRBV7-2 and TRBJ1-1; D call uncertain. V shed 2 bases and J shed 1 base, with 8 bases lying between them. The CDR3 contains 14 residues. Germline CDR1 and CDR2: SGHTA and FQGNSA. The CDR3 coding sequence is TGTGCCAGCAGCTTATTCTCCGGGAACACTGAAGCTTTCTTT. It yields the protein CASSLFSGNTEAFF.